Each of the 8 T cell receptor beta chains below was sequenced from the same sample in a study of cytomegalovirus exposure and HLA in healthy donors. The repertoire was sequenced with immunoSEQ multiplex PCR; TCRdb's copy has only in-frame clones and lacks some. The sample has 130,000 or so clones, roughly 86% seen once. The sample comprised PBMCs. The receptors were gathered from a man younger than 45 in good health and CMV-seronegative.

The chain uses TRBV18 and TRBJ2-5; D uncertain. Germline CDR1 reads KGHSH; CDR2 reads LQKENI. The V and J ends lost 0 bases and 4 bases respectively, with 6 bases between them. The CDR3 loop spans 13 amino acids. The DNA for the CDR3 is TGTGCCAGCTCACCACCCCCAGGAGAGACCCAGTACTTC. Its protein product is CASSPPPGETQYF.

The CDR3 region is CASSLQGYFNYGYTF. The CDR3 region has the DNA TGTGCCAGCAGCCTACAGGGTTATTTTAACTATGGCTACACCTTC. The gene calls are TRBV7-9 and TRBJ1-2; D may be TRBD1 (6 bases). The germline V gene encodes CDR1 SEHNR and CDR2 FQNEAQ (reference sequence). Trimming took off 5 bases at V and 1 base at J, with 14 bases between the two ends. This CDR3 has 15 amino acids.

The CDR3, as DNA: TGTGCCAGCAGCCCCGCAGTTGGTGCCTACAATGAGCAGTTCTTC. Its protein is CASSPAVGAYNEQFF. The chain uses TRBV6-5 and TRBJ2-1, with D uncertain. The V gene lost 6 bases and the J gene lost 2 bases, with 14 bases spanning the gap. Germline CDR1 reads MNHEY; CDR2 reads SVGAGI. This CDR3 region has 15 residues.

The CDR3, as DNA: TGTGCCAGCTTCATCAGGGGGCGGAACGAGCAGTACTTC. Translated: CASFIRGRNEQYF. J is TRBJ2-7 and V is TRBV6-1; TRBD1 matches at 8 bases. The CDR3 runs 13 residues. Unmatched junction bases numbered 8, after V lost 8 bases and J lost 5 bases. From germline, CDR1 is MNHNS and CDR2 SASEGT.

The rearrangement uses TRBV15 and TRBJ1-2; D uncertain. Germline CDR1 is LNHNV and CDR2 is YYDKDF (reference sequence). V lost 0 bases and J 7 bases, leaving 12 bases between the germline ends. This CDR3 has 14 residues. The CDR3 bases are TGTGCCACCAGCAGAGATGGGTCGGACTTTGGCTACACCTTC. Its protein is CATSRDGSDFGYTF.

This clone showed up just a few times. The genes are TRBV10-2 and TRBJ1-2; D call uncertain. V shed 2 bases and J shed 2 bases, with 3 bases lying between them. CDR3 length: 12 residues. Looked up from germline, CDR1 is WSHSY and CDR2 is SAAADI. The CDR3 sequence is CASSEQNYGYTF. CDR3 nucleotide sequence: TGCGCCAGCAGTGAGCAAAACTATGGCTACACCTTC.

This sequence joins TRBV9 and TRBJ1-2; the D gene is possibly TRBD1 (6 bases). The germline CDR1 and CDR2 sequences are SGDLS and YYNGEE. This CDR3 spans 13 amino acids. The germline V and J ends were trimmed by 3 bases and 2 bases, with 8 bases remaining between them. The CDR3 loop is CASSGTVNYGYTF. DNA for the CDR3: TGTGCCAGCAGCGGGACAGTCAACTATGGCTACACCTTC.

The chain links TRBV10-2 to TRBJ1-4; TRBD1 is a possible D gene (5 bases). The CDR3 sequence is 14 residues long. V dropped 2 bases and J dropped 8 bases, with 12 bases sitting between them. The germline V gene has CDR1 WSHSY and CDR2 SAAADI. The CDR3 DNA reads as TGCGCCAGCAGTGAGCCCAGGGTAGGCGAAAAACTGTTTTTT. Translation gives CASSEPRVGEKLFF.